Sequencing of this TCR beta chain was carried out in a study of T cell repertoires in cytomegalovirus infection. Each CDR3 protein gets one entry after TCRdb re-called the reads with MiXCR. The table shows fewer than 550,000 distinct CDR3 sequences, with about a third occurring only once. The CDR3 runs to 14 residues. The V gene lost 3 bases and the J gene lost 5 bases, with 11 bases spanning the gap. Germline CDR1 SGHTA, CDR2 FQGNSA. The sample was PBMCs. V usage is TRBV7-2 and J usage is TRBJ1-5, with TRBD1 as a possible D gene (5 bases). The TCR was taken from a human donor in good health (CMV status not recorded). Some clones in this sample may be carry-over from other donors' samples. The DNA for the CDR3 is TGTGCCAGCAGCTTTTTTCAGGGTGATCAGCCCCAGCATTTT. It is translated as CASSFFQGDQPQHF.